The TCR beta chain under discussion was sequenced for a study of human CD4 T cells and Enterobacteriaceae. After roughly 6-7 days, proliferating activated T cells were FACS-sorted as CFSE-low CD25+ ICOS+ cells. At a 2:1 ratio, CFSE-labeled memory CD4+ T cells were cultured with irradiated autologous monocytes pulsed with antigen. The memory gate held CD4+ cells that were not CD45RA+CCR7+CD95- naive cells, over 95% pure. V gave up 3 bases and J gave up 6 bases, with 15 bases separating them. Germline V gene data show CDR1 as SEHNR and CDR2 as FQNEAQ (reference sequence). CDR3 length equals 15 residues. Using immunoSEQ multiplex PCR, the repertoire was profiled, and TCRdb retains in-frame clones only, with some absent. The sample consists of about 740 clones, around 37% of them appearing once.

The clonotype comes from a human donor in good health. This chain joins TRBV7-9 and TRBJ2-1; a weak D match, TRBD2 (6 bases). Specimen: bacteria-reactive CD4+ T cells grown in culture. This sample's subset: CFSE-low proliferating memory CD4 T cells sorted after in vitro stimulation with a heat-inactivated bacterium or M. tuberculosis lysate. CDR3 sequence reads: CASSLGGSRSNEQFF. In DNA form, the CDR3 reads TGTGCCAGCAGCTTGGGGGGAAGTAGAAGCAATGAGCAGTTCTTC.